This T cell receptor (beta chain) was captured in a study of T cells in Graves' hyperthyroidism and ophthalmopathy. Findings of the study overall: Most thyroid clonotypes expanded above 0.001 were also detected in blood.

Trimming left V 5 bases short and J 2 bases short, with 16 bases between. CDR3 length: 16 residues. Germline V CDR1 and CDR2: MNHEY, SMNVEV (reference sequence). Amplification targeted TCR beta CDR3 regions from RNA transcripts. The primer set for the first-round RT-PCR of the TCR CDR3 was HTBI. From the multiplex PCR reads, TCRdb called clonotypes with MiXCR, one entry per CDR3 protein. The data contain around 280,000 distinct CDR3 sequences, about 13% of them singletons. Among the patients, aged 18 to 65, hyperthyroidism was newly diagnosed and had lasted under 2 months. This clonotype was found many times. Its antigen is not identified.

The sample was blood. This rearrangement joins TRBV27 to TRBJ1-5; D is ambiguous. This receptor was taken from a middle-aged woman with Graves' hyperthyroidism. The CDR3 bases are TGTGCCAGCAGTACACGCGGGGTCGCGGGCAATCAGCCCCAGCATTTT. It codes for CASSTRGVAGNQPQHF.